This T cell receptor beta chain came from a study of cytomegalovirus exposure and HLA in healthy donors. This clone was observed a single time. Its antigen is as yet unknown. The J segment lost 3 bases and the V segment lost 5 bases, leaving 9 bases of the junction unmatched. In germline, CDR1 is SEHNR, CDR2 FQNEAQ (reference sequence). The CDR3 spans 16 residues. Whole-study results and caveats: Diagnosis of cytomegalovirus status made by the classifier reportedly showed high specificity and sensitivity. The finding came from a later analysis; first-cohort TCR clusters tended to co-occur in the 95 to 150 validation repertoires.

The data were produced by immunoSEQ multiplex PCR, yet TCRdb's version contains in-frame clones alone and is incomplete. The sample contains 71,000 or so clones, 85% to 95% of which appear only once. The sequenced material came from PBMCs. The chain joins TRBV7-9 to TRBJ1-5; 8 nucleotides line up with TRBD1. The clonotype comes from a man between 18 and 29 years old in good health and CMV-seropositive. The CDR3 loop reads CASSQGAPRANQPQHF. The CDR3 coding sequence is TGTGCCAGCAGCCAGGGGGCTCCCCGGGCCAATCAGCCCCAGCATTTT.